This T cell receptor (beta chain) was captured in a study of CD4+ T cells in melanoma (dated by TCRdb to between 2021 and 2024). Background on the whole study: Neoantigen-specific CD4+ T cells in human melanoma were what the study investigated. Summary of the overall study and its limitations: Neoantigen-specific CD4+ T cells in melanoma were reported to show diverse differentiation states. The report described a correlation between neoantigen-specific CD4+ T cells and the function of CD8+ T cells, macrophages and B cells.

Preparation of the library involved the immunoSEQ multiplex PCR assay. This is the immuneACCESS table as TCRdb keeps it, with only in-frame sequences that have V and J called. A part of the clones is gone; compared with another copy, unresolved V genes explain less than half, and the rest is unexplained. The sample data list about 15,000 clones, and approximately 88% of these were observed just once. The top ten clones comprise about 6% of the sample. In this sample, this clone turned up a few times. No antigen is known for it. The record has no base qualities; no much larger clone is one base away. The donors were people with melanoma. The CDR3 contains 14 residues, cysteine and phenylalanine counted. This entry keeps only the CDR3 DNA: 42 bases, framed from base 1. Deletion took 4 bases off V and 8 bases off J, with a span of 18 bases between the germline ends. CDR1 SQVTM and CDR2 ANQGSEA were looked up in the germline V gene.

The V gene is TRBV29-1 and the J gene is TRBJ1-3; no D gene can be assigned with confidence. Sequenced input: cells from a culture (not recorded whether cultured in vitro). The TCR originated in a human donor with melanoma. The DNA is TGCAGCGTTGTGCTTTTCGGCGCTAGGGACACCATATATTTT. Translated, this is CSVVLFGARDTIYF.